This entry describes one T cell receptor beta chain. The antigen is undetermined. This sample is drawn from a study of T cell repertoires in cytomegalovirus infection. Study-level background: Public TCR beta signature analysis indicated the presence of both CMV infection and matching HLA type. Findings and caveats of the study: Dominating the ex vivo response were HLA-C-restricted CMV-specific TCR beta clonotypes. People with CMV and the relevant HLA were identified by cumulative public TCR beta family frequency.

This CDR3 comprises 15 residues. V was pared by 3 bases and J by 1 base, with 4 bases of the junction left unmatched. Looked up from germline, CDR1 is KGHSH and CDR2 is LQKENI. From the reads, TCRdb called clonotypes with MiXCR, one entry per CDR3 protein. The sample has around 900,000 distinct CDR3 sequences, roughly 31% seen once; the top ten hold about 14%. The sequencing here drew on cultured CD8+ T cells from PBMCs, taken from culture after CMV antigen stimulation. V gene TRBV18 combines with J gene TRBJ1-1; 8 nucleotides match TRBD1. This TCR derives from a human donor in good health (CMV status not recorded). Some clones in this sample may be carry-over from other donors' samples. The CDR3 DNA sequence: TGTGCCAGCTCACCTGAGGGACAGGCGAACACTGAAGCTTTCTTT. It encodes CASSPEGQANTEAFF.